This T cell receptor (beta chain) was recorded in a study of blood T cells in healthy people across ages. Through a sample-barcoded 5' primer and a J-beta primer mix, a second PCR was run for about 6 to 11 cycles. TCRdb processed the 5' RACE reads anew with MiXCR; each CDR3 protein has one entry. The top ten hold about 2.9% of the sample, which has hundreds of thousands of distinct CDR3 sequences, about a quarter seen once. CDR1 is LGHNT and CDR2 is FRNRAP in the germline V gene. The CDR3 totals 15 residues. V lost 2 bases and J lost 4, with 13 bases in between. The data also belong to a second study, concerning T cells of mothers and their children.

The V call is TRBV12-5, the J call TRBJ2-3; perhaps D is TRBD1 or TRBD2 (5 bases each). The sample consisted of blood. The source is a boy aged 5-17 years in good health. CDR3 sequence (DNA): TGTGCTAGTGGTTTGAGTGTCGGGACGCCAGATACGCAGTATTTT. Translation: CASGLSVGTPDTQYF.